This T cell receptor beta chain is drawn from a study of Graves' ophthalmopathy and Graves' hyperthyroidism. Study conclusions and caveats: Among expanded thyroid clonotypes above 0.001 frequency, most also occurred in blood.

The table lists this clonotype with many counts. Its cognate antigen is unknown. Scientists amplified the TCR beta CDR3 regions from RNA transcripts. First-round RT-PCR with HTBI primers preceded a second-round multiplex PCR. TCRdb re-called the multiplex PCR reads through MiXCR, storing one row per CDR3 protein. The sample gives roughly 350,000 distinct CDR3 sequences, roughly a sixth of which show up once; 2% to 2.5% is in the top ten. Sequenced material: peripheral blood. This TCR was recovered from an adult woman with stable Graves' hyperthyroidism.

The CDR3 loop reads CASSESIQGRTQYF. Written as DNA, the CDR3 is TGCGCCAGCAGTGAGTCGATCCAGGGGAGGACCCAGTACTTC. This chain uses TRBV10-2 with TRBJ2-5, with D perhaps matching TRBD1 (6 bases). The V and J ends lost 0 bases and 7 bases respectively, with 12 bases between them. CDR1 and CDR2 from the germline V gene are WSHSY and SAAADI. The CDR3 is 14 residues long.